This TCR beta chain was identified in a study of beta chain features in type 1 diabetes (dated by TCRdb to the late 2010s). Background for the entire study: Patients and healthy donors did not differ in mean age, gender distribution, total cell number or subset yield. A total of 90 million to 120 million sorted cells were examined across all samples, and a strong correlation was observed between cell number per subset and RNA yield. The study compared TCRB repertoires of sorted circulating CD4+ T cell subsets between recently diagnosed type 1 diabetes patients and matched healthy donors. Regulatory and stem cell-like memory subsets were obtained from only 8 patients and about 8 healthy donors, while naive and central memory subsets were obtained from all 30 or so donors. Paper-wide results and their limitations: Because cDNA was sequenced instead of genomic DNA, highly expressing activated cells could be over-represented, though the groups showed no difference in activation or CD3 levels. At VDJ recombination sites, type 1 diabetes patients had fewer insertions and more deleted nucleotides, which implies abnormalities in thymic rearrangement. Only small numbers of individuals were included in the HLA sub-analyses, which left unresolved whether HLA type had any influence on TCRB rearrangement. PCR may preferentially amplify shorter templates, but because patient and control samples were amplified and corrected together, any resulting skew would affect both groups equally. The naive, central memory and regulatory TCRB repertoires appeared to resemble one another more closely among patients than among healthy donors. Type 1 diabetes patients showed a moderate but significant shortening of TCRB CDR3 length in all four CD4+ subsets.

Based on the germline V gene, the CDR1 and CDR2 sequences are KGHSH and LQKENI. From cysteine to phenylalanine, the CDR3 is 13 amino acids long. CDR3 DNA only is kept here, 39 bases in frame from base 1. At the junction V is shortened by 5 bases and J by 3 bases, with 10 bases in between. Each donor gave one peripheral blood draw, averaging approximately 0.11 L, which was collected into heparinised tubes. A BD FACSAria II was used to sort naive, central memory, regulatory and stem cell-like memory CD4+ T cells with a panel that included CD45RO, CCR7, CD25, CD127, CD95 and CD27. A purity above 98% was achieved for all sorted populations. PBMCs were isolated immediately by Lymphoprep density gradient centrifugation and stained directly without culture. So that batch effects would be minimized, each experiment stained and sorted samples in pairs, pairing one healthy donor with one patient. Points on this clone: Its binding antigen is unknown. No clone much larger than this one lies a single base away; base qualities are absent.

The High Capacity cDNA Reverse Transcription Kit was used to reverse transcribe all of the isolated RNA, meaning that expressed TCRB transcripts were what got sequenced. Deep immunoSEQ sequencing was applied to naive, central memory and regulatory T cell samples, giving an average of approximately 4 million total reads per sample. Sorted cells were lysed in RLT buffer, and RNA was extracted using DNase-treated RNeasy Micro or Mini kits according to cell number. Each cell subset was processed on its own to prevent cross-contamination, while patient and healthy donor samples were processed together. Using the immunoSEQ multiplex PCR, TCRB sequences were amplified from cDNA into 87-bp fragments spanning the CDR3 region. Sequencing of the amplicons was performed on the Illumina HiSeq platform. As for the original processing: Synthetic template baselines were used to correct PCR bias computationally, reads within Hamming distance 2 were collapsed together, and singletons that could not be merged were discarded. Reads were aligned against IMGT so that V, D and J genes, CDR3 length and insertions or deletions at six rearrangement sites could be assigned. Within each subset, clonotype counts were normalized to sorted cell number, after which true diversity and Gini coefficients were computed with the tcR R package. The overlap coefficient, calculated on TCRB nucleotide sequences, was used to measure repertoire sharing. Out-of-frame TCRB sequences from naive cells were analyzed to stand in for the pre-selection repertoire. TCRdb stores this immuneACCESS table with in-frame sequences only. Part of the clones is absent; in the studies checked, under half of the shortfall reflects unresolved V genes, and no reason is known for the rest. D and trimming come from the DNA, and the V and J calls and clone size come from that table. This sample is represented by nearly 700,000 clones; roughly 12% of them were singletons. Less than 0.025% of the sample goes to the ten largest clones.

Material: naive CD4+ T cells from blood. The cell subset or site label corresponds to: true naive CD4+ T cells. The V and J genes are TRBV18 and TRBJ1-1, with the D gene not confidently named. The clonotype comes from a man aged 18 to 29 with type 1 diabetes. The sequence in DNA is TGTGCCAGCTCAGATCAGGAGGACACTGAAGCTTTCTTT. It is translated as CASSDQEDTEAFF.